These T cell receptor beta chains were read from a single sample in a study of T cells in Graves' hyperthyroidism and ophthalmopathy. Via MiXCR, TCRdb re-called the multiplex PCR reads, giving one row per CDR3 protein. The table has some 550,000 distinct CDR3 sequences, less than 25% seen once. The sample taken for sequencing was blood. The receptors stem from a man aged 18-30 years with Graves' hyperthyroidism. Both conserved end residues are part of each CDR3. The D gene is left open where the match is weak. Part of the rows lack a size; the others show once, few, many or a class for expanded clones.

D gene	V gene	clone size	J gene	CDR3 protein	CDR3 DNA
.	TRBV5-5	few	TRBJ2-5	CASSLEGLQEAQYF	TGTGCCAGCAGCTTGGAGGGCCTTCAAGAGGCCCAGTACTTC
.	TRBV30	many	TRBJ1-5	CAWSEQHNQPQHF	TGTGCCTGGAGTGAACAGCACAATCAGCCCCAGCATTTT
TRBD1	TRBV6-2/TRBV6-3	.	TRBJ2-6	CASTLGQGSRSGANVLTF	TGTGCCAGCACCCTGGGACAGGGGTCCCGGAGTGGGGCCAACGTCCTGACTTTC
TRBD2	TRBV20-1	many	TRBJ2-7	CSASAHGRGVTYEQYF	TGCAGTGCTAGTGCCCACGGGCGGGGGGTGACCTACGAGCAGTACTTC
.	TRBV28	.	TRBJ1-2	CASSLLRTPGGYTF	TGTGCCAGCAGTTTATTAAGAACTCCGGGGGGCTACACCTTC
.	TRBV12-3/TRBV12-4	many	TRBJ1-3	CASSPYPPAGDGNTIYF	TGTGCCAGCAGCCCTTACCCCCCGGCAGGGGACGGAAACACCATATATTTT
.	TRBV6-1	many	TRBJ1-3	CASSADRRSGNTIYF	TGTGCCAGCAGTGCAGACAGGCGCTCTGGAAACACCATATATTTT
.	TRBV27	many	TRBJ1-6	CASSLSRYNSPLHF	TGTGCCAGCAGTTTAAGCCGGTACAATTCACCCCTCCACTTT
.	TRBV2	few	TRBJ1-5	CASKRVGQPQHF	TGTGCCAGTAAGAGGGTTGGTCAGCCCCAGCATTTT
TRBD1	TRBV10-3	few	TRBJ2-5	CAISDPLQGTQETQYF	TGTGCCATCAGTGACCCCCTACAGGGGACGCAGGAGACCCAGTACTTC
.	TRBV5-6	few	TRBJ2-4	CASSEGQLAKNIKYF	TGTGCCAGCAGCGAAGGACAGTTAGCCAAAAACATTAAGTACTTC
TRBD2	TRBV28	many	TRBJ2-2	CASEGAGENTGELFF	TGTGCCAGCGAGGGAGCGGGGGAGAACACCGGGGAGCTGTTTTTT
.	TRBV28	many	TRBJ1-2	CASSSGLYGYTF	TGTGCCAGCAGTTCGGGCCTCTATGGCTACACCTTC
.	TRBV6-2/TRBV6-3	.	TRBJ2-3	CASSSDSEVGGTDTQYF	TGTGCCAGCAGTTCAGATAGTGAAGTCGGCGGCACAGATACGCAGTATTTT
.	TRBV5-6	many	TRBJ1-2	CASSLDGDRIGYTF	TGTGCCAGCAGCTTGGATGGAGACAGAATCGGCTACACCTTC
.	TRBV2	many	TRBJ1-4	CASRNTGQKLFF	TGTGCCAGCAGGAACACAGGACAAAAACTGTTTTTT
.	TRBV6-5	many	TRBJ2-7	CASSRQYSYEQYF	TGTGCCAGCAGTAGGCAGTACTCCTACGAGCAGTACTTC
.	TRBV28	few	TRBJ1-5	CASSLMKTQRNQPQHF	TGTGCCAGCAGTTTGATGAAGACGCAGCGCAATCAGCCCCAGCATTTT
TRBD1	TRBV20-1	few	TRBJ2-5	CSASDRGREETQYF	TGCAGTGCTTCGGACAGGGGAAGAGAAGAGACCCAGTACTTC
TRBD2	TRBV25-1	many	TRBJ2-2	CASSELGGINTGELFF	TGTGCCAGCAGTGAACTGGGAGGGATTAACACCGGGGAGCTGTTTTTT
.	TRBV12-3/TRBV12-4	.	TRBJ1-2	CASSFLVNYGYTF	TGTGCCAGCAGTTTCCTAGTCAACTATGGCTACACCTTC
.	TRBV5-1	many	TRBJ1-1	CASSLEGTPETEAFF	TGCGCCAGCAGCTTGGAAGGGACCCCAGAGACTGAAGCTTTCTTT
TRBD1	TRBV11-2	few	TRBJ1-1	CASSSGQGMNTGAFF	TGTGCCAGCAGCTCAGGACAGGGTATGAACACTGGAGCTTTCTTT
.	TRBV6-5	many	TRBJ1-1	CASSYEEGEAFF	TGTGCCAGCAGTTACGAGGAGGGTGAAGCTTTCTTT
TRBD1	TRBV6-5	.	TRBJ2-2	CANSSRQGNTGELFF	TGTGCCAACAGTTCCCGACAGGGAAACACCGGGGAGCTGTTTTTT
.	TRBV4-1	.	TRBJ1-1	CASSPLGTSGGGTEAFF	TGCGCCAGCAGCCCTCTCGGGACGTCGGGAGGTGGGACTGAAGCTTTCTTT
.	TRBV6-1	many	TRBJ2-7	CASSEYGLPYEQYF	TGTGCCAGCAGTGAATACGGTCTCCCTTACGAGCAGTACTTC
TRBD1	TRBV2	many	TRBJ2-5	CASSIDRGQETQYF	TGTGCCAGCAGTATCGACAGGGGCCAAGAGACCCAGTACTTC
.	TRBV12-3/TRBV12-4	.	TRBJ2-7	CASSSGLTNYEQYF	TGTGCCAGCAGTTCTGGACTAACGAACTACGAGCAGTACTTC
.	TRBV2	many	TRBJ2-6	CASRGFRGPGANVLTF	TGTGCCAGCAGGGGATTCAGGGGCCCTGGGGCCAACGTCCTGACTTTC
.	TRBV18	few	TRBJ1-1	CASSPSSEEAFF	TGTGCCAGCTCACCATCAAGTGAAGAAGCTTTCTTT
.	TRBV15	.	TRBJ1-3	CATSRDRGGTPSGNTIYF	TGTGCCACCAGCAGGGATAGGGGCGGGACCCCCTCTGGAAACACCATATATTTT
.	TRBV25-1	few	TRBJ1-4	CASSVPLGLGEKLFF	TGTGCCAGCAGTGTCCCCTTGGGGCTCGGGGAAAAACTGTTTTTT
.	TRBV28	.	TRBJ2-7	CASSFRNEQYF	TGTGCCAGCTCGTTCCGGAACGAGCAGTACTTC
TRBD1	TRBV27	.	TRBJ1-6	CASSLSRTTPGQGVPLHF	TGTGCCAGCAGTTTATCCCGGACTACCCCTGGACAGGGGGTGCCCCTCCACTTT
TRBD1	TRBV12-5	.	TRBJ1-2	CASAGDRGPAKGYTF	TGTGCTAGTGCCGGGGACAGGGGGCCCGCAAAAGGCTACACCTTC
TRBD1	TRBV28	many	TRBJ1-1	CASSLDRGREAFF	TGTGCCAGCAGTCTGGACAGGGGACGAGAAGCTTTCTTT
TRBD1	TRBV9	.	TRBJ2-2	CASSVGDRNTGELFF	TGTGCCAGCAGCGTAGGGGACAGGAACACCGGGGAGCTGTTTTTT
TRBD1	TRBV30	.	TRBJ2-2	CAWRRDRGPGELFF	TGTGCCTGGAGGCGGGACAGGGGTCCCGGGGAGCTGTTTTTT
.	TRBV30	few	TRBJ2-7	CAWKPGPAESEQYF	TGTGCCTGGAAGCCGGGCCCCGCGGAGTCCGAGCAGTACTTC
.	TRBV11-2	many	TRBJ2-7	CASSLRASLEEQYF	TGTGCCAGCAGCTTAAGGGCCAGCCTCGAAGAGCAGTACTTC
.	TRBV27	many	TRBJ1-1	CASRALGNTEAFF	TGTGCCAGCAGGGCCCTCGGGAACACTGAAGCTTTCTTT
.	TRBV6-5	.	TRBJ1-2	CASSYRGAGGYGYTF	TGTGCCAGCAGTTACCGGGGGGCTGGGGGGTATGGCTACACCTTC
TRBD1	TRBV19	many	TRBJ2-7	CASSNPGQGSYEQYF	TGTGCCAGTAGTAATCCGGGACAGGGATCCTACGAGCAGTACTTC
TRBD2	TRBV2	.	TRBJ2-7	CASSASGSDYEQYF	TGTGCCAGCAGCGCTAGCGGGTCAGACTACGAGCAGTACTTC
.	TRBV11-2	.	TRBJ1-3	CASSPTRGLVGNTIYF	TGTGCCAGCAGCCCGACGCGGGGGCTAGTTGGAAACACCATATATTTT
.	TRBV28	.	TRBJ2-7	CASSLGVWGREQYF	TGTGCCAGCAGTTTAGGGGTCTGGGGGCGCGAGCAGTACTTC
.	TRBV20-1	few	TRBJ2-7	CSAQKPQGKNSEQYF	TGCAGTGCTCAAAAACCCCAGGGGAAGAATAGCGAGCAGTACTTC
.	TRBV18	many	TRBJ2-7	CASSPPAAREQYF	TGTGCCAGCTCACCTCCGGCAGCGAGGGAGCAGTACTTC